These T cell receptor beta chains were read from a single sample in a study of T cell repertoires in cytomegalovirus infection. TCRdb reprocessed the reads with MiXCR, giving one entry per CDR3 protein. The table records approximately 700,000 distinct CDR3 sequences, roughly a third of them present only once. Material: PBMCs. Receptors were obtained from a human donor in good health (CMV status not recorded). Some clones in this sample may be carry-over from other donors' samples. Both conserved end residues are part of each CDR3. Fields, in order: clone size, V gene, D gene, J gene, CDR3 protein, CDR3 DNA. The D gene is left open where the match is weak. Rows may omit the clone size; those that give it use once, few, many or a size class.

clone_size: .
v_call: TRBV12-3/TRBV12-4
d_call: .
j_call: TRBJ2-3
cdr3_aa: CASRPTGTTDTQYF
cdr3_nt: TGTGCCAGCAGACCCACAGGGACAACAGATACGCAGTATTTT

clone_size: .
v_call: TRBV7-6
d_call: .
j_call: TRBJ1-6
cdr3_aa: CASSLAPPAGYRSPLHF
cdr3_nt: TGTGCCAGCAGCTTAGCCCCTCCGGCAGGGTATCGTTCACCCCTCCACTTT

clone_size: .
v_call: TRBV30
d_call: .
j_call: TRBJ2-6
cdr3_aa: CAWSSPSGANVLTF
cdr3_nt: TGTGCCTGGAGTTCACCCTCTGGGGCCAACGTCCTGACTTTC

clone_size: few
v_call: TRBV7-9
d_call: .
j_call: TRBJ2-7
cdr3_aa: CASSLVPGLRDPAYEQYF
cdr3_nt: TGTGCCAGCAGCTTAGTCCCAGGTTTGAGGGACCCTGCCTACGAGCAGTACTTC

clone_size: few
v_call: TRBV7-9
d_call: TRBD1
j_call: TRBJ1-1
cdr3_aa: CASGGTGDTEAFF
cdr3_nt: TGTGCCAGCGGTGGGACAGGTGACACTGAAGCTTTCTTT

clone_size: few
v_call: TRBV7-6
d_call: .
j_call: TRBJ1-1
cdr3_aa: CASSLELDTEAFF
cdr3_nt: TGTGCCAGCAGCTTAGAATTGGACACTGAAGCTTTCTTT

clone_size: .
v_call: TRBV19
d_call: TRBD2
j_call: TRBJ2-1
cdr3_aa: CASSRGLLAEQFF
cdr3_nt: TGTGCCAGTAGTAGGGGCTTACTAGCGGAGCAGTTCTTC

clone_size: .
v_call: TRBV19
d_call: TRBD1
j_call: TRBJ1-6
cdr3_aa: CASRVDRGNSPLHF
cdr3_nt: TGTGCCAGTAGGGTCGACAGGGGAAATTCACCCCTCCACTTT

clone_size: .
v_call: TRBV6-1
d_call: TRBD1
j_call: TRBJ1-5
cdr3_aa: CASRLRQGGQNQPQHF
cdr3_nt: TGTGCCAGCAGACTGCGACAGGGAGGACAAAATCAGCCCCAGCATTTT

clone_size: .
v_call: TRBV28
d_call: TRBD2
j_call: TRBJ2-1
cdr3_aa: CASINQGLASLNEQFF
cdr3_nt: TGTGCCAGCATCAATCAGGGACTAGCCAGTCTAAATGAGCAGTTCTTC

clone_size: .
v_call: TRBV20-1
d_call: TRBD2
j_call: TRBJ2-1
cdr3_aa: CSARDVSSGKLHEQFF
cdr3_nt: TGCAGTGCTAGAGATGTATCTAGCGGGAAGTTACATGAGCAGTTCTTC

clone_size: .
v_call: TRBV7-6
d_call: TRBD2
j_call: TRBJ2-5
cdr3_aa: CASSRGLAGRETQYF
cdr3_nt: TGTGCCAGCAGCAGGGGACTAGCGGGAAGGGAGACCCAGTACTTC

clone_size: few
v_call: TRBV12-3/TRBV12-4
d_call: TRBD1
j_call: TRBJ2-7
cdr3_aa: CASMRAGGYEQYF
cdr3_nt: TGTGCCAGCATGAGGGCAGGGGGCTACGAGCAGTACTTC

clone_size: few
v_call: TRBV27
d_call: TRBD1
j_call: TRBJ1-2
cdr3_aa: CASSSTSTGQGNYGYTF
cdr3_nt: TGTGCCAGCAGTTCAACTTCAACGGGACAGGGAAACTATGGCTACACCTTC

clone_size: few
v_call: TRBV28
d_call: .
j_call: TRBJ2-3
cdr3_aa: CATSRWPRGTQYF
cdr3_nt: TGTGCCACCTCGCGGTGGCCGCGGGGTACGCAGTATTTT

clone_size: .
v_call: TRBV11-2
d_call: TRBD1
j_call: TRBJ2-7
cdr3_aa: CASSYGQGGYEQYF
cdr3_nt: TGTGCCAGCAGCTATGGACAGGGGGGCTACGAGCAGTACTTC

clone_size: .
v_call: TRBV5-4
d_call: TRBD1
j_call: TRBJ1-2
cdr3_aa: CASSLAPGGGLGYGYTF
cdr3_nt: TGTGCCAGCAGCTTGGCACCAGGGGGAGGCTTAGGCTATGGCTACACCTTC

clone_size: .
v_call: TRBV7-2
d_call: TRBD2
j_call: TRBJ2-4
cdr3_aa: CASSLLGLAGVAAKNIQYF
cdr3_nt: TGTGCCAGCAGCTTACTGGGACTAGCGGGAGTTGCAGCCAAAAACATTCAGTACTTC

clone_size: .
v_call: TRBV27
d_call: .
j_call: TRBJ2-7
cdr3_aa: CASSLSRQALRDKQYF
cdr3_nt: TGTGCCAGCAGTTTATCGAGGCAGGCCCTTCGGGACAAGCAGTACTTC

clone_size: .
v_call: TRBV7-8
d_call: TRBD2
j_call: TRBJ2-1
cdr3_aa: CASSSGLAEPSYNEQFF
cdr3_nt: TGTGCCAGCAGCTCCGGACTAGCGGAGCCCTCCTACAATGAGCAGTTCTTC

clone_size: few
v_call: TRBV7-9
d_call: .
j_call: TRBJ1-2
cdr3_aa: CASSLEGVPYTF
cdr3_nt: TGTGCCAGCAGCTTAGAGGGGGTCCCATACACCTTC

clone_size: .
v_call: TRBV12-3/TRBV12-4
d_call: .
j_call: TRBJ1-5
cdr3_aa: CASSETGGYSNQPQHF
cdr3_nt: TGTGCCAGCAGCGAGACAGGAGGATATAGCAATCAGCCCCAGCATTTT

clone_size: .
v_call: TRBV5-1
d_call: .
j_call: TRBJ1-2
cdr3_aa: CASTTGGGNGGYTF
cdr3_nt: TGCGCCAGCACCACCGGGGGGGGGAACGGTGGCTACACCTTC

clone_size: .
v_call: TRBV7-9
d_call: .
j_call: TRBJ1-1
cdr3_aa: CASSLVRGAKVNTEAFF
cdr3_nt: TGTGCCAGCAGCTTAGTGAGAGGGGCTAAGGTGAACACTGAAGCTTTCTTT

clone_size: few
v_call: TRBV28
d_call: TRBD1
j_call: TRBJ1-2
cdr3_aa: CASSWGQGLDGYTF
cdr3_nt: TGTGCCAGCAGTTGGGGACAGGGCCTGGATGGCTACACCTTC

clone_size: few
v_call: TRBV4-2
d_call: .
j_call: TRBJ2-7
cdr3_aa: CASSQEAGPYEQYF
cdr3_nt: TGTGCCAGCAGCCAAGAGGCAGGGCCCTACGAGCAGTACTTC

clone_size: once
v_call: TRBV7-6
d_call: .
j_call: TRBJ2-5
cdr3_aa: CASSSRQRGVEETQYF
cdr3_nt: TGTGCCAGCAGCTCGCGACAGCGAGGCGTTGAGGAGACCCAGTACTTC

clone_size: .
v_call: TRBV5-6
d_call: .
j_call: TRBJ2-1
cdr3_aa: CASSPPNFNEQFF
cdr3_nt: TGTGCCAGCAGCCCACCTAATTTCAATGAGCAGTTCTTC